These T cell receptor beta chains were read from a single sample in a study of blood T cell repertoires in COVID-19. Produced via immunoSEQ multiplex PCR; TCRdb's table is partial and in-frame only. Of under 200,000 clones in the sample, less than 90% were seen once. Sequencing was done on a sample of peripheral blood. The receptor set was obtained from a man in his 70s with active or convalescent COVID-19. The CDR3 runs from the conserved cysteine through the conserved F or W. D genes are given only for firm matches. Clone sizes are given selectively: once, few, many, or a class where the clone is expanded.

V: TRBV15
J: TRBJ1-1
D: NA
size: NA
DNA: TGTGCCACCAGCAGAGTTAGCGAGTACACTGAAGCTTTCTTT
CDR3: CATSRVSEYTEAFF

V: TRBV10-3
J: TRBJ1-1
D: NA
size: NA
DNA: TGTGCCATCAGTGAGTCGAACCCCCGGGTGGGCACTGAAGCTTTCTTT
CDR3: CAISESNPRVGTEAFF

V: TRBV6-2/TRBV6-3
J: TRBJ1-4
D: TRBD1
size: NA
DNA: TGTGCCAGCAGTTCGGACAGGGTCTCGTCAGAAAAACTGTTTTTT
CDR3: CASSSDRVSSEKLFF

V: TRBV5-4
J: TRBJ2-7
D: TRBD2
size: NA
DNA: TGTGCCAGCAGCTTGGATAGCGGGAGTTTCTACGAGCAGTACTTC
CDR3: CASSLDSGSFYEQYF

V: TRBV4-1
J: TRBJ2-5
D: TRBD2
size: once
DNA: TGCGCCAGCAGCCACCCTCCCCTGCAGCTAGCGGGGGGAGAAGAGACCCAGTACTTC
CDR3: CASSHPPLQLAGGEETQYF

V: TRBV20-1
J: TRBJ2-7
D: NA
size: NA
DNA: TGCAGTGCTAGTCGAGGGCAGCCCTACGAGCAGTACTTC
CDR3: CSASRGQPYEQYF

V: TRBV7-6
J: TRBJ1-1
D: NA
size: NA
DNA: TGTGCCAGCAGCCCGACAGGCCCCACTGAAGCTTTCTTT
CDR3: CASSPTGPTEAFF

V: TRBV4-3
J: TRBJ1-1
D: NA
size: NA
DNA: TGCGCCAGCAGCCCGTCAGCGCTAGTTCGCACTGAAGCTTTCTTT
CDR3: CASSPSALVRTEAFF

V: TRBV5-4
J: TRBJ2-1
D: TRBD2
size: NA
DNA: TGTGCCAGCAGCTCCGGGACTAGCGGGGGAAATGAGCAGTTCTTC
CDR3: CASSSGTSGGNEQFF

V: TRBV10-3
J: TRBJ1-5
D: NA
size: NA
DNA: TGTGCCATCAGTGAGTCCGTCGGGCGGCCGGGGGAACAGCCCCAGCATTTT
CDR3: CAISESVGRPGEQPQHF

V: TRBV5-6
J: TRBJ1-5
D: TRBD1
size: NA
DNA: TGTGCCAGCAGCTCACAGGGGGCTCAGCCCCAGCATTTT
CDR3: CASSSQGAQPQHF

V: TRBV6-6
J: TRBJ2-3
D: NA
size: NA
DNA: TGTGCCAGCAGTCCCGGACAGTTTCACACGGGAGATACGCAGTATTTT
CDR3: CASSPGQFHTGDTQYF

V: TRBV19
J: TRBJ2-7
D: NA
size: NA
DNA: TGTGCCAGTAGTAAAACAGGTTACGAGCAGTACTTC
CDR3: CASSKTGYEQYF

V: TRBV7-2
J: TRBJ1-2
D: NA
size: NA
DNA: TGTGCCAGCAGCCGTCAGACAGCTTCCACCCTCTATGGCTACACCTTC
CDR3: CASSRQTASTLYGYTF

V: TRBV20-1
J: TRBJ2-2
D: TRBD1
size: once
DNA: TGCAGTGCTAGTATGCCGGGACAGGGCCTCCCCGGGGAGCTGTTTTTT
CDR3: CSASMPGQGLPGELFF

V: TRBV23-1
J: TRBJ1-5
D: TRBD1
size: NA
DNA: TGCGCCAGCACCTTTGGCGGCTCCCACAGGGGACACCAGCCCCAGCATTTT
CDR3: CASTFGGSHRGHQPQHF

V: TRBV28
J: TRBJ1-2
D: NA
size: NA
DNA: TGTGCCAGCAGCTTGATACAGGATAACTATGGCTACACCTTC
CDR3: CASSLIQDNYGYTF

V: TRBV20-1
J: TRBJ2-1
D: NA
size: NA
DNA: TGCAGTGCTATCAGGGTCAATGAGCAGTTCTTC
CDR3: CSAIRVNEQFF

V: TRBV5-6
J: TRBJ2-1
D: TRBD1
size: once
DNA: TGTGCCAGCAGCTACGGGACAGCATACAATGAGCAGTTCTTC
CDR3: CASSYGTAYNEQFF

V: TRBV30
J: TRBJ1-4
D: NA
size: NA
DNA: TGTGCCTGGGGTCAGGGTGATGAAAAACTGTTTTTT
CDR3: CAWGQGDEKLFF

V: TRBV28
J: TRBJ2-6
D: NA
size: once
DNA: TGTGCCAGCAGTTTAATCCGCGCCGTACCCTCTGGGGCCAACGTCCTGACTTTC
CDR3: CASSLIRAVPSGANVLTF

V: TRBV7-2
J: TRBJ2-2
D: NA
size: once
DNA: TGTGCCAGCAGCCTGGCAGGGGCGAACACCGGGGAGCTGTTTTTT
CDR3: CASSLAGANTGELFF

V: TRBV7-2
J: TRBJ1-1
D: NA
size: NA
DNA: TGTGCCAGCAGCTTAATCCAGGGAGGGGCTGAAGCTTTCTTT
CDR3: CASSLIQGGAEAFF

V: TRBV4-1
J: TRBJ1-5
D: TRBD1
size: NA
DNA: TGCGCCAGCAGCAAGGGGGCACCGGAGAAGCATTTT
CDR3: CASSKGAPEKHF

V: TRBV6-5
J: TRBJ2-7
D: TRBD1
size: NA
DNA: TGTGCCAGCAGTTACTCTAGTGGACAGGGGATGTGGGAGCAGTACTTC
CDR3: CASSYSSGQGMWEQYF

V: TRBV15
J: TRBJ1-5
D: NA
size: NA
DNA: TGTGCCACCAGCAGAGAACTCCTTACCGAGCAGGGACATTTT
CDR3: CATSRELLTEQGHF

V: TRBV20-1
J: TRBJ2-1
D: TRBD2
size: NA
DNA: TGCAGTGCTAGTGGCGGGAGAGGAATTAATGAGCAGTTCTTC
CDR3: CSASGGRGINEQFF

V: TRBV6-2/TRBV6-3
J: TRBJ2-4
D: TRBD2
size: NA
DNA: TGTGCCAGCAGTGACGGGGGGAAAAACATTCAGTACTTC
CDR3: CASSDGGKNIQYF